The entry below gives a single T cell receptor (beta chain) sequence along with its context. Method: immunoSEQ multiplex PCR; TCRdb's copy keeps in-frame clones and lacks some. The sample lists more than 100,000 clones; 70% to 90% were seen once. This record comes from a study of blood T cell repertoires in COVID-19. CDR3 length equals 17 residues. Germline CDR1 is MNHEY and CDR2 is SMNVEV (reference sequence). The V gene lost 7 bases and the J gene lost 0 bases, with 19 bases spanning the gap. Sequencing was performed on peripheral blood. J is TRBJ1-5 and V is TRBV27; D unclear. This clonotype was obtained from a man aged 70-80 years with active COVID-19. CDR3 residues: CASKPSITPYSNQPQHF. CDR3 coding DNA: TGTGCCAGCAAACCTAGTATCACACCTTATAGCAATCAGCCCCAGCATTTT.